Shown below are 3 T cell receptor beta chains from a single sample sequenced in a study of T cells in Graves' hyperthyroidism and ophthalmopathy. RNA transcripts gave rise to amplified TCR beta CDR3 regions. The HTBI primer set was used in a first-round RT-PCR of the TCR CDR3. Using its own MiXCR run on the multiplex PCR reads, TCRdb lists one record per CDR3 protein. The data contain some 270,000 distinct CDR3 sequences, approximately 23% of them singletons. Source material: blood. All receptors come from a woman aged 40 to 50 with Graves' ophthalmopathy.

This clonotype has a single count. Given a much more abundant clone one base away, this may be a read error. This chain uses TRBV7-3 with TRBJ1-1; tentative D call: TRBD1 (6 bases). Germline V lookup: CDR1 SGHTA, CDR2 FQGTGA. The CDR3 is 15 residues long. V was clipped by 1 base and J by 5 bases, with 14 bases between them. The CDR3 DNA reads TGTGCCAGCAGCTTAAAGGCAAGGGGGGGGACTGAAGCTTTCTTT. It is translated as CASSLKARGGTEAFF.

This clonotype was picked up many times. The rearrangement links TRBV14 to TRBJ1-5; D is undetermined. With 5 bases removed from V and 5 bases from J, the gap between germline ends came to 13 bases. Germline CDR1 and CDR2: SGHDN and FVKESK. The length of the CDR3 is 14 residues. The CDR3 is CASSSRTEYQPQHF. The DNA of the CDR3 is TGTGCCAGCAGCTCCCGGACGGAATATCAGCCCCAGCATTTT.

The V gene is TRBV9, the J gene TRBJ1-3; D ambiguous. CDR3 length equals 14 residues. The germline V and J ends were trimmed by 1 base and 3 bases, with 8 bases remaining between them. Germline lookup yields CDR1 SGDLS and CDR2 YYNGEE. DNA of the CDR3: TGTGCCAGCAGCGTACGAGTAGATGGAAACACCATATATTTT. This encodes CASSVRVDGNTIYF.